The sample holds many counts of the clone carrying this T cell receptor beta chain. Its matching antigen is unknown. TCRdb redid the calling of the reads with MiXCR, one entry per CDR3 protein. The repertoire holds around 360,000 distinct CDR3 sequences, with around a third as singletons. CDR1 and CDR2 (germline): SGHTA, FQGNSA. V lost 5 bases and J 0 bases, leaving 13 bases between the germline ends. This CDR3 is 15 amino acids long. This record belongs to a study of T cell repertoires in cytomegalovirus infection. The receptor's source is a human donor in good health (CMV status not recorded). Some clones in this sample may be carry-over from other donors' samples. Material: cultured PBMCs, obtained from culture after CMV antigen stimulation. This rearrangement joins TRBV7-2 to TRBJ1-1; D is possibly TRBD1 (5 bases). CDR3 amino acids: CASSRQTAMNTEAFF. The CDR3 nucleotides read TGTGCCAGCAGCAGACAGACAGCCATGAACACTGAAGCTTTCTTT.